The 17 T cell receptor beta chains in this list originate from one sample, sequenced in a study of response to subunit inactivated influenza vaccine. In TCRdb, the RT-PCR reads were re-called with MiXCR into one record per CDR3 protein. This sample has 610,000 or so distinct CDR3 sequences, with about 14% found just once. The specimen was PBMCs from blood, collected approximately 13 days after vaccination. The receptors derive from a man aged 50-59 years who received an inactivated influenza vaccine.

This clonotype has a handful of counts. The CDR3 reads CASSQDSSSVPSYNEQFF. In nucleotides, the CDR3 is TGTGCCAGCAGCCAAGACTCTTCTAGCGTTCCCTCCTACAATGAGCAGTTCTTC. This sequence joins TRBV14 and TRBJ2-1, with D perhaps matching TRBD2 (6 bases). The CDR3 loop spans 18 amino acids. V dropped 0 bases and J dropped 0 bases, with 15 bases sitting between them. Germline V lookup: CDR1 SGHDN, CDR2 FVKESK. The full variable domain, with the rest looked up from reference TRBV14 and TRBJ2-1, is EAGVTQFPSHSVIEKGQTVTLRCDPISGHDNLYWYRRVMGKEIKFLLHFVKESKQDESGMPNNRFLAERTGGTYSTLKVQPAELEDSGVYFCASSQDSSSVPSYNEQFFGPGTRLTVL.

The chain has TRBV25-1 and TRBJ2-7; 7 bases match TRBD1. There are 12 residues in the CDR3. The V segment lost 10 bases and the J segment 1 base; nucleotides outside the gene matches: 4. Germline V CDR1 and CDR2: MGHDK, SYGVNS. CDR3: CATEQGSYEQYF. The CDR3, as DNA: TGTGCCACCGAACAGGGGTCCTACGAGCAGTACTTC.

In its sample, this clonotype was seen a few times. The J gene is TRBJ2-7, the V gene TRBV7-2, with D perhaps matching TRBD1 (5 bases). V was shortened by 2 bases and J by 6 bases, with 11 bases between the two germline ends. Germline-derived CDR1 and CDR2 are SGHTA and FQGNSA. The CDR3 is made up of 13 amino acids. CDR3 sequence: CASSLQQQGEQYF. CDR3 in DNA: TGTGCCAGCAGCTTACAACAGCAGGGCGAGCAGTACTTC.

The CDR3, as DNA: TGTGCCAGCAACCCTTCGTCCAGGGGGCGCTTTGAGGTCACCGGGGAGCTGTTTTTT. As protein: CASNPSSRGRFEVTGELFF. The gene calls are TRBV11-1 and TRBJ2-2; 8 positions match TRBD1. The CDR3 runs 19 residues. Trimming cost V 7 bases and J 4 bases; bases outside gene matches: 20. Germline CDR1 is SGHAT and CDR2 is FQDESV (reference sequence). Combining the CDR3 with reference TRBV11-1 and TRBJ2-2 gives the whole variable domain EAEVAQSPRYKITEKSQAVAFWCDPISGHATLYWYRQILGQGPELLVQFQDESVVDDSQLPKDRFSAERLKGVDSTLKIQPAELGDSAMYLCASNPSSRGRFEVTGELFFGEGSRLTVL.

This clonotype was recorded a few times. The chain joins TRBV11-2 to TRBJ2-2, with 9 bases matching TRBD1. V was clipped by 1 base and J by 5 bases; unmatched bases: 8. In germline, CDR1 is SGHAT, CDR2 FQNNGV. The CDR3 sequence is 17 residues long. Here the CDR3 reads CASSLAWVTGGTGELFF. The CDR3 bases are TGTGCCAGCAGCTTAGCTTGGGTGACAGGGGGAACCGGGGAGCTGTTTTTT.

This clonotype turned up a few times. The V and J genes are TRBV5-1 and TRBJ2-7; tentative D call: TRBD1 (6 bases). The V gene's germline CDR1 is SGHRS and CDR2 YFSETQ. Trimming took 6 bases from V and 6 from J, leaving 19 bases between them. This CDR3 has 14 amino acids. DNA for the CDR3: TGCGCCAGCATGGCAGGGGCGATATTTGGCGAGCAGTACTTC. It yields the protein CASMAGAIFGEQYF.

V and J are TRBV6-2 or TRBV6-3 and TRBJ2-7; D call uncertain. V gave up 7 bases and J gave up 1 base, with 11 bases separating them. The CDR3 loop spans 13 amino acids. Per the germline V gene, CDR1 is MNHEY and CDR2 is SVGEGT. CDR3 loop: CASTDLVSYEQYF. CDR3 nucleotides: TGTGCCAGCACGGACCTAGTTTCCTACGAGCAGTACTTC.

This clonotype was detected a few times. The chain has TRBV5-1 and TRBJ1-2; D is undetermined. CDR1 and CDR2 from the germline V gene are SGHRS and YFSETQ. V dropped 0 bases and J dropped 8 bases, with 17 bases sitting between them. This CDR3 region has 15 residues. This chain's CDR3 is CASSLAGGELNGYTF. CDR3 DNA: TGCGCCAGCAGCTTGGCCGGCGGGGAGTTGAACGGCTACACCTTC.

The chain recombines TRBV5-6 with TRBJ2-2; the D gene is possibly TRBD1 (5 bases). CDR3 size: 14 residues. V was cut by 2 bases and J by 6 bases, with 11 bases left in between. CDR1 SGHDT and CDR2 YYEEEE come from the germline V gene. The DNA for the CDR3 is TGTGCCAGCAGCTTAAGGACACTGCCCGGGGAGCTGTTTTTT. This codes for CASSLRTLPGELFF.

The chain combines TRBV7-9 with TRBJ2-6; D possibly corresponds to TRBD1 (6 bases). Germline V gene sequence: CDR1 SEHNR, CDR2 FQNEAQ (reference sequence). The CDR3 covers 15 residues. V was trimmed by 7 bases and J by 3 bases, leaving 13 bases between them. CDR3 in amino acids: CASTRGADGANVLTF. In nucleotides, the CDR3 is TGTGCCAGCACCAGGGGTGCGGATGGGGCCAACGTCCTGACTTTC.

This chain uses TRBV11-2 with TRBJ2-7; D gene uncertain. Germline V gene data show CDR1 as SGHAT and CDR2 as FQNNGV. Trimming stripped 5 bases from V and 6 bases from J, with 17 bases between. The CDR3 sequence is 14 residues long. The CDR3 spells CASSTTPGSPEQYF. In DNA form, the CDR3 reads TGTGCCAGCAGCACAACCCCAGGCAGCCCCGAGCAGTACTTC. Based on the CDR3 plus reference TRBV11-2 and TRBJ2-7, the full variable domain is EAGVAQSPRYKIIEKRQSVAFWCNPISGHATLYWYQQILGQGPKLLIQFQNNGVVDDSQLPKDRFSAERLKGVDSTLKIQPAKLEDSAVYLCASSTTPGSPEQYFGPGTRLTVT.

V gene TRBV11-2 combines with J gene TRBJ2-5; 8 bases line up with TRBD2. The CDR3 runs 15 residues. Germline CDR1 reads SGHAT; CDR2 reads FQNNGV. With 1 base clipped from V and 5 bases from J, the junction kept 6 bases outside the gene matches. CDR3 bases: TGTGCCAGCAGCTTAGTTTTTCCGGGAGGGGAGACCCAGTACTTC. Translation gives CASSLVFPGGETQYF.

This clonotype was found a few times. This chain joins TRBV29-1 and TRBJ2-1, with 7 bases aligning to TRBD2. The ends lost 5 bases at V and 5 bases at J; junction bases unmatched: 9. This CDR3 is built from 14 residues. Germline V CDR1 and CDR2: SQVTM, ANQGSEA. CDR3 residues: CSVPEAGLHNEQFF. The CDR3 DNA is TGCAGCGTTCCCGAAGCGGGGTTGCACAATGAGCAGTTCTTC.

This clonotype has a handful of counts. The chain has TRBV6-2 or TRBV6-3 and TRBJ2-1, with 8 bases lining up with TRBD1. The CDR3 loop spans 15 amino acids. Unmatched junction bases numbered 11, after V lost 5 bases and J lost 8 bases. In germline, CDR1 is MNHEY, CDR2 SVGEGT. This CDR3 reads CASSARGQGMDEQFF. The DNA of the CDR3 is TGTGCCAGCAGTGCTCGTGGACAGGGTATGGATGAGCAGTTCTTC.

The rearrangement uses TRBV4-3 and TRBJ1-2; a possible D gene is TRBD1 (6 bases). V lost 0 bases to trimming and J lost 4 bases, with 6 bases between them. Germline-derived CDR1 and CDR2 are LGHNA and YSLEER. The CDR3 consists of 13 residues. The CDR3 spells CASSQEQGYGYTF. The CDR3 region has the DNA TGCGCCAGCAGCCAAGAACAGGGCTATGGCTACACCTTC.

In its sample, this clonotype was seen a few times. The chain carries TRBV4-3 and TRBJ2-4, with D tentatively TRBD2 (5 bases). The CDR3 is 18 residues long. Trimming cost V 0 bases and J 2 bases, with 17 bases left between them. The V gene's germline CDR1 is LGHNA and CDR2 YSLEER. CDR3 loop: CASSQDPRGFSSKNIQYF. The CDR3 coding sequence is TGCGCCAGCAGCCAAGATCCTCGAGGGTTTAGTTCCAAAAACATTCAGTACTTC.

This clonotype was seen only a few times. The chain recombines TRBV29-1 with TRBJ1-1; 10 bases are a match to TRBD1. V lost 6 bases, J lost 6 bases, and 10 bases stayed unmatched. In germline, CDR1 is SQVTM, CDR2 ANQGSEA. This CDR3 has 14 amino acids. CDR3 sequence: CSVWDRGIGAEAFF. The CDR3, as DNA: TGCAGCGTCTGGGACAGGGGAATCGGGGCTGAAGCTTTCTTT.